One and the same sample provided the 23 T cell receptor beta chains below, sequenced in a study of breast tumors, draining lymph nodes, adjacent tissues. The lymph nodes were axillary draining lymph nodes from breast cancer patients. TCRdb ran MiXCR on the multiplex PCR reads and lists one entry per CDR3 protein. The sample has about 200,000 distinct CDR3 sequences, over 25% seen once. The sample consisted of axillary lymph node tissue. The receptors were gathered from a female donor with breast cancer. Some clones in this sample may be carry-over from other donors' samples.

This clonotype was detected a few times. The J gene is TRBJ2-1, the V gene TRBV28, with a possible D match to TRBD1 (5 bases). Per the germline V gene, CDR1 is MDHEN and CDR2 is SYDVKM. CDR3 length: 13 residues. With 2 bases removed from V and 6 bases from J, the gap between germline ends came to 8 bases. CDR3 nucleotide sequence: TGTGCCAGCAGTTTAATACAGGTCAATGAGCAGTTCTTC. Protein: CASSLIQVNEQFF. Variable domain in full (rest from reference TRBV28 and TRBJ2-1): DVKVTQSSRYLVKRTGEKVFLECVQDMDHENMFWYRQDPGLGLRLIYFSYDVKMKEKGDIPEGYSVSREKKERFSLILESASTNQTSMYLCASSLIQVNEQFFGPGTRLTVL.

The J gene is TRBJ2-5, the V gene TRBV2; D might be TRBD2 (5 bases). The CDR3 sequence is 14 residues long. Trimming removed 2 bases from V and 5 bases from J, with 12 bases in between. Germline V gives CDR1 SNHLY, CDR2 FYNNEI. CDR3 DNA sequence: TGTGCCAGCAGTGAAAAGAGGGCAGGTGAGACCCAGTACTTC. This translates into CASSEKRAGETQYF. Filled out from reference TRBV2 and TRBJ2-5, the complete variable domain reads EPEVTQTPSHQVTQMGQEVILRCVPISNHLYFYWYRQILGQKVEFLVSFYNNEISEKSEIFDDQFSVERPDGSNFTLKIRSTKLEDSAMYFCASSEKRAGETQYFGPGTRLLVL.

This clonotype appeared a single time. This CDR3 reads CSGEGGTLFF. The CDR3, as DNA: TGCAGTGGGGAGGGGGGCACGCTGTTTTTT. The rearrangement uses TRBV20-1 and TRBJ1-4; weak D call: TRBD1 (6 bases). The V and J ends lost 7 bases and 14 bases respectively, with 14 bases between them. CDR3 length equals 10 residues. CDR1 DFQATT and CDR2 SNEGSKA come from the germline V gene (reference sequence).

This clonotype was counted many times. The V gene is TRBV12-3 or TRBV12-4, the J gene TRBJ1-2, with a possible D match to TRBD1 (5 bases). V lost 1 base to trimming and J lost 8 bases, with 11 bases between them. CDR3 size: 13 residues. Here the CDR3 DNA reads TGTGCCAGCAGTTTAGAGGTCGGGGGGGGCTACACCTTC. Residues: CASSLEVGGGYTF.

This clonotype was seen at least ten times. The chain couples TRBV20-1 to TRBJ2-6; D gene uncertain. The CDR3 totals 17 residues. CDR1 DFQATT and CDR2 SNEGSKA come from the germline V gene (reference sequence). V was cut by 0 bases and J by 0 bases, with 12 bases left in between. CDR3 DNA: TGCAGTGCTAGAGATCCTACGACGAACTCTGGGGCCAACGTCCTGACTTTC. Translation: CSARDPTTNSGANVLTF.

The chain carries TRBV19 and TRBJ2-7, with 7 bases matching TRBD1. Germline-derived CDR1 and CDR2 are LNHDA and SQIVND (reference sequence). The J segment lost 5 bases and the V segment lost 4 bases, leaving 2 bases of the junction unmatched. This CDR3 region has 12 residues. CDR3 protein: CASSTGTDEQYF. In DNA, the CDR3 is TGTGCCAGTAGTACCGGGACAGACGAGCAGTACTTC.

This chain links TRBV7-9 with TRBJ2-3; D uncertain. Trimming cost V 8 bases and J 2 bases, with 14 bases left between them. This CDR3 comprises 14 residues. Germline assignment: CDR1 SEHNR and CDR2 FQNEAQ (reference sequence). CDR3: CASLPRSTTDTQYF. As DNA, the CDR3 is TGTGCCAGCCTCCCGCGCTCGACCACAGATACGCAGTATTTT. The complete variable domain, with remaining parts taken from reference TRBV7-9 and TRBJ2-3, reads DTGVSQNPRHKITKRGQNVTFRCDPISEHNRLYWYRQTLGQGPEFLTYFQNEAQLEKSRLLSDRFSAERPKGSFSTLEIQRTEQGDSAMYLCASLPRSTTDTQYFGPGTRLTVL.

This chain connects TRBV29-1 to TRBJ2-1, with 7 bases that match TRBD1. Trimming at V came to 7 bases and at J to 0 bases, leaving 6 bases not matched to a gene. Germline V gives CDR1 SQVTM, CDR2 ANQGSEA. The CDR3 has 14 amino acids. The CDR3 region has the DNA TGCAGCGGGGGACAGCTTTTCTCCTACAATGAGCAGTTCTTC. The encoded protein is CSGGQLFSYNEQFF.

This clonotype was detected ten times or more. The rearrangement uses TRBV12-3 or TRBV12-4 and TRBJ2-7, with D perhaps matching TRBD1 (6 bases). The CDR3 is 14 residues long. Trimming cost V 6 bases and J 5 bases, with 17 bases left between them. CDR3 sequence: CASSPGTLVNEQYF. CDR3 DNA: TGTGCCAGCAGCCCAGGGACACTCGTGAACGAGCAGTACTTC.

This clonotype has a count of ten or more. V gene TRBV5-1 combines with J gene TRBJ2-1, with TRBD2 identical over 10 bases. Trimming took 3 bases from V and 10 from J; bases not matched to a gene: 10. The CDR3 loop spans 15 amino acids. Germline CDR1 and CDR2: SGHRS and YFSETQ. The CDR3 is CASSSQAGGPGEQFF. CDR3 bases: TGCGCCAGCAGCTCGCAAGCGGGAGGGCCGGGGGAGCAGTTCTTC.

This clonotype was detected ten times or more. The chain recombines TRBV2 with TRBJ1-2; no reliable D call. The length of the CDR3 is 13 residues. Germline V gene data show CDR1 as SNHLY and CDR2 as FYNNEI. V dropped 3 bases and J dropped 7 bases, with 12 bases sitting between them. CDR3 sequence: CASSESAEVGYTF. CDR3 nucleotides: TGTGCCAGCAGTGAGTCGGCCGAGGTTGGCTACACCTTC.

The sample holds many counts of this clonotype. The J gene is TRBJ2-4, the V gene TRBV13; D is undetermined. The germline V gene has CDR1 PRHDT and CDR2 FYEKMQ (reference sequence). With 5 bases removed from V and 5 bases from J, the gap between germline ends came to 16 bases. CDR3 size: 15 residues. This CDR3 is CASSLWGSPQNIQYF. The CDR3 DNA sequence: TGTGCCAGCAGCCTCTGGGGTAGCCCCCAAAACATTCAGTACTTC.

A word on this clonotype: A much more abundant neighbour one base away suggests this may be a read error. Here the CDR3 DNA reads TGCAGTGCTAGAGATTGGGGCCTAGCGGCACGGGGGGACACAGATACGCAGTATTTT. Translated: CSARDWGLAARGDTDTQYF. The chain uses TRBV20-1 and TRBJ2-3; 7 bases map to TRBD2. Germline-derived CDR1 and CDR2 are DFQATT and SNEGSKA (reference sequence). The V gene end was trimmed by 0 bases and the J gene end by 2 bases; junction bases not matched to a gene: 17. This CDR3 contains 19 residues.

The CDR3 DNA sequence: TGCAGCGTCCACTCCAGGGAGATCTACGAGCAGTACTTC. Residues: CSVHSREIYEQYF. The V gene is TRBV29-1, the J gene TRBJ2-7; D may be TRBD1 or TRBD2 (5 bases each). Germline V CDR1 and CDR2: SQVTM, ANQGSEA. V was cut by 6 bases and J by 3 bases, with 15 bases left in between. CDR3 length: 13 amino acids.

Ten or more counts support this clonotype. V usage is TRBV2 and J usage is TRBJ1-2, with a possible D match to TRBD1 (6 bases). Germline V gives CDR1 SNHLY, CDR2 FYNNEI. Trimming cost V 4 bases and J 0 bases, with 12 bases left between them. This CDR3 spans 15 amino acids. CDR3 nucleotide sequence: TGTGCCAGCAGTGCCCGGACAGCAACTAACTATGGCTACACCTTC. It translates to CASSARTATNYGYTF. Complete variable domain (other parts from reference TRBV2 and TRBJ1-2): EPEVTQTPSHQVTQMGQEVILRCVPISNHLYFYWYRQILGQKVEFLVSFYNNEISEKSEIFDDQFSVERPDGSNFTLKIRSTKLEDSAMYFCASSARTATNYGYTFGSGTRLTVV.

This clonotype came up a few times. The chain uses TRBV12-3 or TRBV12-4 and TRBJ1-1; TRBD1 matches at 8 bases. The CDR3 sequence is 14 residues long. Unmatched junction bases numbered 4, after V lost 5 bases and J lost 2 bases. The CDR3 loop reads CASSRTGSNTEAFF. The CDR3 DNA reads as TGTGCCAGCAGTCGGACAGGGTCCAACACTGAAGCTTTCTTT.

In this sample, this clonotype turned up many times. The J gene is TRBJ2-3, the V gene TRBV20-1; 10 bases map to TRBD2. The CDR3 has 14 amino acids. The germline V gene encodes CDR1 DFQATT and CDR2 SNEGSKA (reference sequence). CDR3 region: CSLRAGGNTDTQYF. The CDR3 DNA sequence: TGCAGCCTGCGAGCGGGAGGGAACACAGATACGCAGTATTTT.

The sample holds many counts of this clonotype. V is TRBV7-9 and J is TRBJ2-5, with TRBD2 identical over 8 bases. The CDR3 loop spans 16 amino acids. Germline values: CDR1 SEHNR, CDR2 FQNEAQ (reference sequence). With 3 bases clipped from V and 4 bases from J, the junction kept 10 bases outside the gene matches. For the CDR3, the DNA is TGTGCCAGCAGCTTTAGGGCGGGGGGCCTCCCAGAGACCCAGTACTTC. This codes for CASSFRAGGLPETQYF.

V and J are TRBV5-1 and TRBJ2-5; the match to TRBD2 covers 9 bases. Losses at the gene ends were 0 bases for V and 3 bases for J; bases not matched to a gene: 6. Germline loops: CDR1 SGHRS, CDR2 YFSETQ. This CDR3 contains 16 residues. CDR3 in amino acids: CASSLAAGGRKETQYF. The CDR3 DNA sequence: TGCGCCAGCAGCTTGGCAGCGGGGGGCCGAAAAGAGACCCAGTACTTC.

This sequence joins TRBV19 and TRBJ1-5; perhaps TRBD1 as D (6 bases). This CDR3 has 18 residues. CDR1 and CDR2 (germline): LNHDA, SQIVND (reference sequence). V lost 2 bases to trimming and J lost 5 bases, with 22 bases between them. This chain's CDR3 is CASSILGARQILHQPQHF. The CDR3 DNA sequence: TGTGCCAGTAGTATACTGGGGGCGAGGCAGATTTTACATCAGCCCCAGCATTTT.

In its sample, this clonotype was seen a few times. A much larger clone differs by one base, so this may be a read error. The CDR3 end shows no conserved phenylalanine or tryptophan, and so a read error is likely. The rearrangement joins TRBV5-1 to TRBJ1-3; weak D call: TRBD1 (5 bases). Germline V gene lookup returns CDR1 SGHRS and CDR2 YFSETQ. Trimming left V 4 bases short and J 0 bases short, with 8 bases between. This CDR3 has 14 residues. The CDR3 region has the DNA TGCGCCAGCAGCGGAGGGACCTCTGGAAACACCATATATCTT. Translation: CASSGGTSGNTIYL.

This CDR3 reads CSATRTGGGDSPLHF. CDR3 DNA: TGCAGTGCAACCCGGACAGGGGGCGGCGATTCACCCCTCCACTTT. This chain joins TRBV20-1 and TRBJ1-6; 11 bases map to TRBD1. Trimming at V came to 6 bases and at J to 8 bases, leaving 9 bases not matched to a gene. The CDR3 consists of 15 residues. Germline CDR1 DFQATT, CDR2 SNEGSKA (reference sequence).

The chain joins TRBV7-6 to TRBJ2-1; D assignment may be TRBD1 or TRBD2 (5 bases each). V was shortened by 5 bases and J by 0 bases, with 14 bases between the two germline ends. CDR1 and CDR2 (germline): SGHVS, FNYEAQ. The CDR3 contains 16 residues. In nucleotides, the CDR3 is TGTGCCAGCAGCCGGCCGGGGCCCGCCTCCTACAATGAGCAGTTCTTC. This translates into CASSRPGPASYNEQFF.